This paragraph reports one T cell receptor beta chain. These data originate in a study of cytomegalovirus exposure and HLA in healthy donors. This CDR3 contains 16 residues. Germline CDR1 and CDR2: WNHNN and SYGVQD (reference sequence). J gave up 0 bases and V 2 bases, and 7 bases lay outside the gene matches. Researchers ran the PCR with 60 Vbeta and 13 Jbeta primers. The repertoire was sequenced with immunoSEQ multiplex PCR; TCRdb's copy has only in-frame clones and lacks some. Among about 83,000 clones listed, 80% to 90% were seen once. V usage is TRBV10-1 and J usage is TRBJ2-7; TRBD2 matches 7 bases. This clonotype was sampled from a woman aged 30 to 39 in good health and CMV-seronegative. Sequencing was performed on PBMCs. In nucleotides, the CDR3 is TGCGCCAGCAGTGAGGAAGTTTGGGGGGGCTCCTACGAGCAGTACTTC. This gives the protein CASSEEVWGGSYEQYF.